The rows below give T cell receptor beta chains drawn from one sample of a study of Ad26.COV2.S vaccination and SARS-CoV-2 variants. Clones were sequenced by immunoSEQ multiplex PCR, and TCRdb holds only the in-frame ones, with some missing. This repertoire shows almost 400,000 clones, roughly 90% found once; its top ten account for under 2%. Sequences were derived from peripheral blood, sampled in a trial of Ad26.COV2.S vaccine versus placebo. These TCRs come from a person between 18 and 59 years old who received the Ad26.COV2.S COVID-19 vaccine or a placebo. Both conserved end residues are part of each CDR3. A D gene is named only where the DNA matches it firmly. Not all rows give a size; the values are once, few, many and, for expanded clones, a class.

cdr3_aa: CASSFRLAGVNEQFF; cdr3_nt: TGTGCCAGCAGCTTTCGGCTAGCGGGAGTCAATGAGCAGTTCTTC; d_call: .; v_call: TRBV12-1; clone_size: .; j_call: TRBJ2-1
cdr3_aa: CASSSYSNQPQHF; cdr3_nt: TGTGCCAGCAGTTCCTATAGCAATCAGCCCCAGCATTTT; d_call: .; v_call: TRBV2; clone_size: .; j_call: TRBJ1-5
cdr3_aa: CASSPTGSGTGELFF; cdr3_nt: TGTGCCAGCAGCCCCACCGGGAGTGGCACCGGGGAGCTGTTTTTT; d_call: .; v_call: TRBV2; clone_size: .; j_call: TRBJ2-2
cdr3_aa: CASSVWGGIYNEQFF; cdr3_nt: TGTGCCAGCAGCGTATGGGGCGGGATTTACAATGAGCAGTTCTTC; d_call: .; v_call: TRBV9; clone_size: few; j_call: TRBJ2-1
cdr3_aa: CASSFGRSNEQFF; cdr3_nt: TGTGCCAGCAGCTTTGGCCGCTCTAATGAGCAGTTCTTC; d_call: .; v_call: TRBV7-2; clone_size: .; j_call: TRBJ2-1
cdr3_aa: CATSEAGRTGELFF; cdr3_nt: TGTGCCACCAGTGAGGCAGGGCGGACCGGGGAGCTGTTTTTT; d_call: .; v_call: TRBV24-1; clone_size: .; j_call: TRBJ2-2
cdr3_aa: CASSLWKGRTRQETQYF; cdr3_nt: TGTGCCAGCAGTTTATGGAAAGGCAGGACTCGACAAGAGACCCAGTACTTC; d_call: .; v_call: TRBV28; clone_size: .; j_call: TRBJ2-5
cdr3_aa: CASSLASGRAWYNEQFF; cdr3_nt: TGTGCCAGCAGTTTAGCTAGCGGGAGGGCGTGGTACAATGAGCAGTTCTTC; d_call: TRBD2; v_call: TRBV28; clone_size: .; j_call: TRBJ2-1
cdr3_aa: CASSEYGGASSEQYF; cdr3_nt: TGTGCCAGCAGTGAATACGGGGGCGCGAGTTCCGAGCAGTACTTC; d_call: .; v_call: TRBV6-1; clone_size: .; j_call: TRBJ2-7
cdr3_aa: CSASRGANTGELFF; cdr3_nt: TGCAGTGCTAGTCGGGGGGCGAACACCGGGGAGCTGTTTTTT; d_call: TRBD2; v_call: TRBV20-1; clone_size: .; j_call: TRBJ2-2
cdr3_aa: CASSLEGTVSNQPQHF; cdr3_nt: TGTGCCAGCAGTTTAGAAGGGACAGTCAGCAATCAGCCCCAGCATTTT; d_call: TRBD1; v_call: TRBV27; clone_size: few; j_call: TRBJ1-5
cdr3_aa: CASRPQGGYNEQFF; cdr3_nt: TGTGCCAGCAGGCCACAGGGGGGATACAATGAGCAGTTCTTC; d_call: TRBD1; v_call: TRBV2; clone_size: .; j_call: TRBJ2-1
cdr3_aa: CASSDRDTGELFF; cdr3_nt: TGCGCCAGCAGTGACAGGGACACCGGGGAGCTGTTTTTT; d_call: .; v_call: TRBV10-2; clone_size: medium-sized; j_call: TRBJ2-2
cdr3_aa: CASSPREHYGYTF; cdr3_nt: TGCGCCAGCAGCCCGAGGGAACACTATGGCTACACCTTC; d_call: .; v_call: TRBV5-1; clone_size: once; j_call: TRBJ1-2
cdr3_aa: CASSPIQVGAGRDEQYF; cdr3_nt: TGTGCCAGCTCACCAATCCAGGTGGGCGCGGGAAGGGACGAGCAGTACTTC; d_call: .; v_call: TRBV18; clone_size: .; j_call: TRBJ2-7
cdr3_aa: CASSQATGQGAPRGTQYF; cdr3_nt: TGTGCCAGCAGCCAAGCGACGGGACAGGGGGCGCCAAGGGGGACCCAGTACTTC; d_call: TRBD1; v_call: TRBV3-1/TRBV3-2; clone_size: once; j_call: TRBJ2-5
cdr3_aa: CASSAQGAGELFF; cdr3_nt: TGTGCCAGCAGCGCACAGGGGGCCGGGGAGCTGTTTTTT; d_call: TRBD1; v_call: TRBV7-2; clone_size: .; j_call: TRBJ2-2
cdr3_aa: CAWGGVAISTDTQYF; cdr3_nt: TGTGCCTGGGGAGGGGTGGCGATAAGCACAGATACGCAGTATTTT; d_call: .; v_call: TRBV30; clone_size: .; j_call: TRBJ2-3
cdr3_aa: CASSLTGGDSLQETQYF; cdr3_nt: TGTGCCAGCAGCTTAACGGGAGGGGACAGTTTACAAGAGACCCAGTACTTC; d_call: .; v_call: TRBV7-3; clone_size: .; j_call: TRBJ2-5
cdr3_aa: CASSQGGAYEQYF; cdr3_nt: TGTGCCAGCAGCCAAGGGGGGGCCTACGAGCAGTACTTC; d_call: .; v_call: TRBV3-1/TRBV3-2; clone_size: .; j_call: TRBJ2-7
cdr3_aa: CASSPGGGRYNEQFF; cdr3_nt: TGTGCCAGCAGCCCGGGGGGGGGTCGCTACAATGAGCAGTTCTTC; d_call: TRBD2; v_call: TRBV7-6; clone_size: .; j_call: TRBJ2-1
cdr3_aa: CASSYSLAGVNNEQFF; cdr3_nt: TGTGCCAGCAGTTATTCTCTAGCGGGAGTAAACAATGAGCAGTTCTTC; d_call: TRBD2; v_call: TRBV7-9; clone_size: .; j_call: TRBJ2-1
cdr3_aa: CASSLGVRDTQYF; cdr3_nt: TGTGCCAGCAGCTTGGGCGTAAGGGATACGCAGTATTTT; d_call: .; v_call: TRBV7-3; clone_size: .; j_call: TRBJ2-3
cdr3_aa: CASSPSTKSGTSGAYEQYF; cdr3_nt: TGTGCCAGCAGTCCATCCACTAAATCCGGGACTAGCGGAGCCTACGAGCAGTACTTC; d_call: TRBD2; v_call: TRBV6-6; clone_size: .; j_call: TRBJ2-7
cdr3_aa: CASSLVTNTGELFF; cdr3_nt: TGCGCCAGCAGCTTGGTCACGAACACCGGGGAGCTGTTTTTT; d_call: .; v_call: TRBV5-1; clone_size: .; j_call: TRBJ2-2
cdr3_aa: CASSYANTGELFF; cdr3_nt: TGTGCCAGCAGTTACGCCAACACCGGGGAGCTGTTTTTT; d_call: .; v_call: TRBV6-6; clone_size: .; j_call: TRBJ2-2
cdr3_aa: CASSALAYNEQFF; cdr3_nt: TGTGCCAGCAGTGCCTTGGCCTACAATGAGCAGTTCTTC; d_call: .; v_call: TRBV2; clone_size: .; j_call: TRBJ2-1
cdr3_aa: CASSTQTGGYGYTF; cdr3_nt: TGTGCCAGCAGCACCCAGACAGGTGGCTATGGCTACACCTTC; d_call: .; v_call: TRBV5-4; clone_size: few; j_call: TRBJ1-2
cdr3_aa: CASSLSGGTYEQYF; cdr3_nt: TGTGCCAGCAGTTTATCAGGTGGCACCTACGAGCAGTACTTC; d_call: .; v_call: TRBV28; clone_size: .; j_call: TRBJ2-7
cdr3_aa: CASRPWDTKLNEQFF; cdr3_nt: TGTGCCAGCAGACCATGGGACACCAAACTCAATGAGCAGTTCTTC; d_call: .; v_call: TRBV27; clone_size: .; j_call: TRBJ2-1
cdr3_aa: CASSPPGGPMNTEAFF; cdr3_nt: TGTGCCAGCAGCCCCCCAGGGGGACCTATGAACACTGAAGCTTTCTTT; d_call: TRBD1; v_call: TRBV16; clone_size: .; j_call: TRBJ1-1
cdr3_aa: CASSLWTSGHYEQYF; cdr3_nt: TGTGCCAGCAGCTTGTGGACTAGCGGACACTACGAGCAGTACTTC; d_call: TRBD2; v_call: TRBV11-3; clone_size: .; j_call: TRBJ2-7
cdr3_aa: CSARGSDGYTF; cdr3_nt: TGCAGTGCTAGAGGCTCAGATGGCTACACCTTC; d_call: .; v_call: TRBV20-1; clone_size: .; j_call: TRBJ1-2
cdr3_aa: CASSLDGLDEQYF; cdr3_nt: TGTGCCAGCAGCTTAGATGGACTCGACGAGCAGTACTTC; d_call: .; v_call: TRBV11-3; clone_size: .; j_call: TRBJ2-7
cdr3_aa: CASSLSLAGVGEQYF; cdr3_nt: TGTGCCAGCAGTTTATCCCTAGCGGGAGTTGGGGAGCAGTACTTC; d_call: TRBD2; v_call: TRBV27; clone_size: .; j_call: TRBJ2-7
cdr3_aa: CASEAIYSYEQYF; cdr3_nt: TGTGCCAGCGAGGCCATATATAGCTACGAGCAGTACTTC; d_call: .; v_call: TRBV5-8; clone_size: few; j_call: TRBJ2-7
cdr3_aa: CAWGGTNNQPQHF; cdr3_nt: TGTGCCTGGGGAGGGACCAACAATCAGCCCCAGCATTTT; d_call: .; v_call: TRBV30; clone_size: .; j_call: TRBJ1-5